This T cell receptor beta chain derives from a study of T cells in Graves' hyperthyroidism and ophthalmopathy. In germline, CDR1 is SGHKS, CDR2 YYEKEE (reference sequence). Trimming took 1 base from V and 11 from J, leaving 21 bases between them. The CDR3 loop spans 15 amino acids. This clonotype has at least ten counts. Amplification targeted TCR beta CDR3 regions from RNA transcripts. The HTBI primer set was used in a first-round RT-PCR of the TCR CDR3. TCRdb itself ran the multiplex PCR reads through MiXCR, one entry per CDR3 protein. The sample has about 720,000 distinct CDR3 sequences, about 19% seen once.

The TCR was taken from a woman aged 45-65 years with Graves' hyperthyroidism that later progressed to Graves' ophthalmopathy. V gene TRBV5-5 combines with J gene TRBJ1-1; no reliable D call. Sample: blood. The CDR3 loop is CASSLSGVGSGRAFF. DNA for the CDR3: TGTGCCAGCAGCTTGAGCGGTGTTGGATCCGGGCGGGCTTTCTTT. The variable domain in full, completed from reference TRBV5-5 and TRBJ1-1, reads DAGVTQSPTHLIKTRGQQVTLRCSPISGHKSVSWYQQVLGQGPQFIFQYYEKEERGRGNFPDRFSARQFPNYSSELNVNALLLGDSALYLCASSLSGVGSGRAFFGQGTRLTVV.